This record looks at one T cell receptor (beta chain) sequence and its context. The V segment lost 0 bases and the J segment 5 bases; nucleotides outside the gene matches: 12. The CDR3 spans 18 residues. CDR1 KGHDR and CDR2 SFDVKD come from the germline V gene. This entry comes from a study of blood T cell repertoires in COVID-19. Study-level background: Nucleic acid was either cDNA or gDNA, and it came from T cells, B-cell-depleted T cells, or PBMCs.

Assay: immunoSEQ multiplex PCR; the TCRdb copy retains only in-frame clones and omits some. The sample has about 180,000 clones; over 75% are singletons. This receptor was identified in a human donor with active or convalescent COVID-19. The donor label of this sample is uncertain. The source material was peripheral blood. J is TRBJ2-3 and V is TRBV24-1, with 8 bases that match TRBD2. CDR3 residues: CATSDLGPLTGGRDTQYF. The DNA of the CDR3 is TGTGCCACCAGTGATTTGGGCCCCTTGACGGGGGGGAGAGATACGCAGTATTTT.